This TCR beta chain was retrieved from a study of T cell responses to AZD1222 COVID-19 vaccine (dated by TCRdb to 2020 to 2023). Broadly, across the study: TCR sequencing was performed for 233 trial participants, of whom approximately 200 were given two doses of AZD1222 and about 25 were given two doses of MenACWY control vaccine. Trial participants were enrolled by age into 18-55, 56-69 and 70-plus year subgroups, with approximately 160, 26 and 62 TCR-sequenced participants respectively.

Of note for this clone: The clone's antigen remains unknown. Base quality data are lacking; no much larger clone is found one base away.

The CDR3 regions of human TCRbeta chains were analyzed by immunosequencing. Concerning the study's data processing: TCRs in the repertoires were matched against a reference library of SARS-CoV-2-specific TCRs that had been generated with the MIRA antigen-specificity platform. Breadth was defined as the fraction of unique TCRs that were SARS-CoV-2-associated, and depth was defined as the fraction of total T cells that were SARS-CoV-2-associated. Using the MIRA data, each spike-specific TCR was assigned both to the spike region to which the TCR was reactive and to a CD4 or CD8 class. Log10-transformed breadth and depth values were compared by one-way ANOVA with Sidak's multiple comparisons tests. TCRdb re-hosts the immuneACCESS table, in-frame sequences only. Its copies lack some clones; in the studies checked, an unresolved V gene accounts for under half of them, and the cause for the rest is not known. That table furnishes V, J and clone size, whereas the DNA furnished D and trimming. The sample records about 110,000 clones, around 87% of which are singletons. 4.4% of the sample comes from the top ten.

Germline trimming: 0 bases from V, 4 bases from J; junction bases outside gene matches: 10. CDR3 length: 17 amino acids, cysteine to phenylalanine. Kept here is only the CDR3 DNA, which spans 51 bases and is read in frame from base 1. CDR1 LGHNA and CDR2 YSLEER were looked up in the germline V gene. What the study reported, not specific to this receptor: Conclusions about previously exposed vaccinees are limited because only five or six AZD1222 recipients were SARS-CoV-2 seropositive at baseline. A significant rise in spike-specific TCR breadth and depth was observed after two AZD1222 doses relative to day 0 and relative to MenACWY recipients. Because no day 14 peak-response samples were available, repertoires were characterized only after the peak T cell response. Reportedly, almost half of the unique spike-specific TCRs recognized epitopes lying outside the regions that are mutated in the B.1.351 and B.1.1.7 variants. Most participants were white British and females outnumbered males, and the authors suggested that clonal diversity may have been underestimated. The 56-69-year group was small, and its depth increase did not reach significance, likely because of low power. CD4 TCRs associated with the vaccine covered the entire spike protein, and the dominant responses were in regions 160-218 and 743-854.

Taken with the paper, the label for time point translates to: about 28 days (+/-7) after the second vaccine dose. AZD1222 recipients with second doses at about 4 weeks or about 12 weeks were pooled, because spike-specific TCR depth and breadth did not differ between schedules. Vaccinee samples came from UK trials COV001 and COV002, including a single-blind randomized controlled phase 2/3 trial of AZD1222 (ChAdOx1 nCoV-19) in healthy adults. For TCRbeta chain sequencing, PBMC samples were collected from trial participants at day 0 and at day 28 after the second dose. The sequence was obtained from an adult who received the AZD1222 COVID-19 vaccine. The material sequenced was peripheral blood, taken 28 days after the second AZD1222 dose. The chain couples TRBV4-3 to TRBJ2-7, and TRBD2 matches 9 of the central bases. In nucleotides, the sequence is TGCGCCAGCAGCCAAGAACTAACCAGCGGGAGGTTTTACGAGCAGTACTTC. Its product reads: CASSQELTSGRFYEQYF.